There are many counts of the clone carrying this T cell receptor (beta chain). The target antigen is unknown. CDR3-region Arm-PCR and iRepertoire HTBI primers produced the TCR beta libraries. In TCRdb, the multiplex PCR reads were re-called with MiXCR into one record per CDR3 protein. The sample holds about 220,000 distinct CDR3 sequences, around 19% seen once. Trimming cost V 2 bases and J 0 bases, with 4 bases left between them. The CDR3 consists of 13 residues. The V gene's germline CDR1 is SGHAT and CDR2 FQDESV (reference sequence). Time point given: newly diagnosed GD, antithyroid drugs for less than 3 months. The authors made the TCR library using RNA they extracted from PBMCs. The data are from a study of regulatory T cells in long-lasting Graves disease. Whole-study findings and limits: TRBV28, TRBJ1-2 and TRBJ2-5 were favored in persistent disease.

These data were also filed under a second study, of T cells in Graves' hyperthyroidism and ophthalmopathy. That work adds: Stable Graves' hyperthyroidism denoted no ophthalmopathy progression over 18 months.

The TCR sequence derives from a woman aged 25 to 39 with Graves disease. This chain links TRBV11-1 with TRBJ1-1; D gene unclear. The sequencing here drew on peripheral blood mononuclear cells (PBMCs), taken at new diagnosis, from a patient treated with antithyroid drugs. This chain's CDR3 is CASSLIMNTEAFF. The CDR3 bases are TGTGCCAGCAGCTTAATAATGAACACTGAAGCTTTCTTT.